This entry describes one TCR beta chain. Antigen specificity is unknown. This entry comes from a study of Ad26.COV2.S vaccination and SARS-CoV-2 variants. Described treatment: some 19 received Ad26.COV2.S at low or high dose, single or two shots; 5 received placebo; per-sample allocation not given. Samples were taken on day 63 after the first vaccine or placebo injection. An adult donor aged 18-55 years was enrolled in Boston. Sequenced by immunoSEQ multiplex PCR; TCRdb stores in-frame clones only, minus some. Of 350,000 to 400,000 clones detected, 75% to 90% appear once; the ten largest clones hold about 1.9%. This CDR3 spans 14 amino acids. Germline CDR1 and CDR2: KGHDR and SFDVKD. Trimming pared 3 bases from V and 1 base from J, leaving 8 bases between. Study-level points and caveats: The TCR breadth and depth analyses may have understated or missed part of the total T cell responses. Participants given vaccine showed non-spike TCR breadth similar to that of placebo recipients. Placebo recipients had lower spike-specific TCR breadth than vaccine recipients.

The chain employs TRBV24-1 and TRBJ2-5; D may match TRBD1 or TRBD2 (5 bases each). This material consisted of peripheral blood, taken in a trial of Ad26.COV2.S vaccine versus placebo. This receptor was taken from a person between 18 and 59 years old who received the Ad26.COV2.S COVID-19 vaccine or a placebo. This chain's CDR3 is CATSDTGGQETQYF. CDR3 in DNA: TGTGCCACCAGTGATACTGGGGGCCAAGAGACCCAGTACTTC.